This is a list of T cell receptor beta chains from one sample in a study of OX40 agonist ivuxolimab in advanced cancers. Profiled with immunoSEQ multiplex PCR; TCRdb holds only in-frame clones, not every one. This table holds approximately 82,000 clones, approximately 93% found once. The sample consisted of CD4+ or CD8+ T cells sorted from blood, taken in a trial of the OX40 agonist ivuxolimab. The receptors were gathered from an adult with an advanced solid tumor such as melanoma, head and neck, liver or kidney cancer. Each CDR3 is given with its conserved first and last residue. Fields, in order: J gene, clone size, V gene, D gene, CDR3 DNA, CDR3 protein. D genes are given only for firm matches. The size of a clone is reported for some rows only, either as once, few or many, or as a class for expanded clones.

J gene: TRBJ2-7
clone size: .
V gene: TRBV19
D gene: .
CDR3 DNA: TGTGCCAGTAGTATGAAAGGGAAGCAGTACTTC
CDR3 protein: CASSMKGKQYF

J gene: TRBJ1-5
clone size: .
V gene: TRBV5-4
D gene: .
CDR3 DNA: TGTGCCAGCAGCGAGGCTGGAGGGGGCAATCAGCCCCAGCATTTT
CDR3 protein: CASSEAGGGNQPQHF

J gene: TRBJ1-2
clone size: .
V gene: TRBV2
D gene: .
CDR3 DNA: TGTGCCAGCAGTGAAGCGCTCGGGGGGGCGAGTAACTATGGCTACACCTTC
CDR3 protein: CASSEALGGASNYGYTF

J gene: TRBJ2-1
clone size: once
V gene: TRBV7-7
D gene: TRBD1
CDR3 DNA: TGTGCTAGCAGCTTAGGGACAGGGGGCAGTGAGCAGTTCTTC
CDR3 protein: CASSLGTGGSEQFF

J gene: TRBJ1-2
clone size: .
V gene: TRBV7-9
D gene: TRBD1
CDR3 DNA: TGTGCCAGCAGCTTGACAGGGTCATATGGCTACACCTTC
CDR3 protein: CASSLTGSYGYTF

J gene: TRBJ2-1
clone size: .
V gene: TRBV4-3
D gene: .
CDR3 DNA: TGCGCCAGCAGCTTCGGAAATGGAGGGAGTAGGTACAATGAGCAGTTCTTC
CDR3 protein: CASSFGNGGSRYNEQFF

J gene: TRBJ2-1
clone size: .
V gene: TRBV6-4
D gene: TRBD2
CDR3 DNA: TGTGCCAGCAGTGACTCGACTAGCAGATTTAACAATGAGCAGTTCTTC
CDR3 protein: CASSDSTSRFNNEQFF

J gene: TRBJ2-1
clone size: .
V gene: TRBV27
D gene: TRBD1
CDR3 DNA: TGTGCCAGCAGAGGGACAGGGTACAATGAGCAGTTCTTC
CDR3 protein: CASRGTGYNEQFF

J gene: TRBJ1-2
clone size: .
V gene: TRBV28
D gene: .
CDR3 DNA: TGTGCCAGCAGTCCCGGGGGCGGCTATGGCTACACCTTC
CDR3 protein: CASSPGGGYGYTF

J gene: TRBJ1-4
clone size: .
V gene: TRBV19
D gene: TRBD1
CDR3 DNA: TGTGCCAGTACAAAAGGACAGGGGCCTTCCACAACTAATGAAAAACTGTTTTTT
CDR3 protein: CASTKGQGPSTTNEKLFF

J gene: TRBJ2-3
clone size: .
V gene: TRBV28
D gene: .
CDR3 DNA: TGTGCCAGCAGTTTGGTATCGGGTGCTAGCACAGATACGCAGTATTTT
CDR3 protein: CASSLVSGASTDTQYF

J gene: TRBJ1-5
clone size: .
V gene: TRBV25-1
D gene: .
CDR3 DNA: TGTGCCAGCAGTGAACAGGGGCTCGATCAGCCCCAGCATTTT
CDR3 protein: CASSEQGLDQPQHF

J gene: TRBJ1-5
clone size: .
V gene: TRBV19
D gene: .
CDR3 DNA: TGTGCCAGTAGTATCGCATGGGGCTCAAGCAATCAGCCCCAGCATTTT
CDR3 protein: CASSIAWGSSNQPQHF

J gene: TRBJ2-1
clone size: .
V gene: TRBV25-1
D gene: TRBD1
CDR3 DNA: TGTGCCAGCAGTGTTGGGACAGGGTACAATGAGCAGTTCTTC
CDR3 protein: CASSVGTGYNEQFF

J gene: TRBJ1-1
clone size: .
V gene: TRBV28
D gene: TRBD1
CDR3 DNA: TGTGCCAGCAGCCCCGGACAGGGGTCGAACACTGAAGCTTTCTTT
CDR3 protein: CASSPGQGSNTEAFF

J gene: TRBJ2-6
clone size: .
V gene: TRBV27
D gene: .
CDR3 DNA: TGTGCCAGCAGTTTGGAGGCATTTTCTGGGGCCAACGTCCTGACTTTC
CDR3 protein: CASSLEAFSGANVLTF

J gene: TRBJ2-1
clone size: .
V gene: TRBV6-5
D gene: .
CDR3 DNA: TGTGCCAGCAGTTACGCGGGAATTTCCTACAATGAGCAGTTCTTC
CDR3 protein: CASSYAGISYNEQFF

J gene: TRBJ1-1
clone size: .
V gene: TRBV18
D gene: .
CDR3 DNA: TGTGCCAGCTCACCACCGCAGGGGCGAGGTACTGAAGCTTTCTTT
CDR3 protein: CASSPPQGRGTEAFF

J gene: TRBJ2-7
clone size: .
V gene: TRBV7-9
D gene: TRBD1
CDR3 DNA: TGTGCCAGCAGTGGGACAGGGTCAGCCTACGAGCAGTACTTC
CDR3 protein: CASSGTGSAYEQYF

J gene: TRBJ1-5
clone size: .
V gene: TRBV27
D gene: TRBD1
CDR3 DNA: TGTGCCAGCAGTCCTTACGGACAGGGTAGCAATCAGCCCCAGCATTTT
CDR3 protein: CASSPYGQGSNQPQHF